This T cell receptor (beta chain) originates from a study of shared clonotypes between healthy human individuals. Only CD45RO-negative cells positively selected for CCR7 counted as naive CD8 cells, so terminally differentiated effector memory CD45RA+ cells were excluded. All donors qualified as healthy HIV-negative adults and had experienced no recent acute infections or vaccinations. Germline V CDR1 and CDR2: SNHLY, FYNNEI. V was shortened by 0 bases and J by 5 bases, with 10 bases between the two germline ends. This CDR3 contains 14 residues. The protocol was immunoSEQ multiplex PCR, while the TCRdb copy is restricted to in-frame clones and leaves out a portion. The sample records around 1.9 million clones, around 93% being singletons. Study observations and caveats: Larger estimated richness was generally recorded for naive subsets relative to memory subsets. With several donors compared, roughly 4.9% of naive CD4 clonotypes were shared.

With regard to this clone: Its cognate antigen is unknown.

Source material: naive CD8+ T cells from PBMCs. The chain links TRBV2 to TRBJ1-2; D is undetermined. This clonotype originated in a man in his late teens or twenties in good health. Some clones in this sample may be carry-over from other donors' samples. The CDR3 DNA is TGTGCCAGCAGTGAAGCGGCCGGATCATATGGCTACACCTTC. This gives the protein CASSEAAGSYGYTF.